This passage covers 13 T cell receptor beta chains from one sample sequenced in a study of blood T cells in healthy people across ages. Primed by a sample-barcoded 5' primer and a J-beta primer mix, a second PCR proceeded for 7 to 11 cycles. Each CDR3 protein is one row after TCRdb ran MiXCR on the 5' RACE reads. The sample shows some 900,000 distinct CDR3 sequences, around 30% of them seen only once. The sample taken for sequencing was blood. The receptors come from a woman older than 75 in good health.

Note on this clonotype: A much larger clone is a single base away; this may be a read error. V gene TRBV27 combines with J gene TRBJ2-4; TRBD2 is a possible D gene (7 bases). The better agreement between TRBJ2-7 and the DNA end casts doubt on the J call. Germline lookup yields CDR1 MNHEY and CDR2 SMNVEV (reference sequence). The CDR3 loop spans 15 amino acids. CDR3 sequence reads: CASSLLGGGNYEQYF. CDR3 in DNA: TGTGCCAGCAGTTTACTAGGGGGGGGGAACTACGAGCAGTACTTC.

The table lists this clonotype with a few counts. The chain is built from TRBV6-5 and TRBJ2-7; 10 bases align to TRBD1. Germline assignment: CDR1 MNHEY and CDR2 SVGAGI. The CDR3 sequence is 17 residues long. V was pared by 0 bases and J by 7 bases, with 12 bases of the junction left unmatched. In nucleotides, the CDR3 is TGTGCCAGCAGTTACTCGAAGTGGGGACAGGGGTACAATGAGCAGTACTTC. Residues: CASSYSKWGQGYNEQYF.

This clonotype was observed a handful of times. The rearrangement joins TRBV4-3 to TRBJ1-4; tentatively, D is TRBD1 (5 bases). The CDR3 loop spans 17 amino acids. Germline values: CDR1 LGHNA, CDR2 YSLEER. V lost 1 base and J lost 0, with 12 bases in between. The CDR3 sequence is CASSQGGTRATNEKLFF. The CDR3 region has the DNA TGCGCCAGCAGCCAAGGTGGGACGCGTGCAACTAATGAAAAACTGTTTTTT.

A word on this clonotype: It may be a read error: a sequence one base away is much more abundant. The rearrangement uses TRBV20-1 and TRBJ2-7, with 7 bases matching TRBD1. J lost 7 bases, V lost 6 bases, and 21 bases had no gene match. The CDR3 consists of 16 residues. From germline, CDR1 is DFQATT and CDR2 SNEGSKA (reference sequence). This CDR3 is CSAPIPDRERDNEQYF. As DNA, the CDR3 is TGCAGTGCCCCAATACCCGACAGGGAGAGGGACAATGAGCAGTACTTC.

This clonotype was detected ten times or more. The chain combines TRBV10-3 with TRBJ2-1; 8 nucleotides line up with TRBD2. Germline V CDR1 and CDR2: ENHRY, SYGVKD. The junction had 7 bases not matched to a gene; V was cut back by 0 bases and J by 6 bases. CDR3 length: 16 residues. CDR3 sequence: CAISESWRGALNEQFF. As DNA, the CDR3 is TGTGCCATCAGTGAGTCGTGGCGGGGGGCTCTCAATGAGCAGTTCTTC.

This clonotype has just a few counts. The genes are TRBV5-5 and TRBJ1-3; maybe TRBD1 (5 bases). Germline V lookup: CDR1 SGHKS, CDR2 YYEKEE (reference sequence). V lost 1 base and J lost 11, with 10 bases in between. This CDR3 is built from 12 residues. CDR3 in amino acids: CASSLLGDPIYF. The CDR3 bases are TGTGCCAGCAGCTTGTTGGGGGACCCCATATATTTT.

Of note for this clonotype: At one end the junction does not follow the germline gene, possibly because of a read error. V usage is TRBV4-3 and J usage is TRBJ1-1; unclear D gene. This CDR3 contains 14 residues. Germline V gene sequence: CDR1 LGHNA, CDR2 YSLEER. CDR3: CASSQAMKGTKAFF. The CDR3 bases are TGCGCCAGCAGCCAAGCAATGAAGGGCACTAAAGCTTTCTTT.

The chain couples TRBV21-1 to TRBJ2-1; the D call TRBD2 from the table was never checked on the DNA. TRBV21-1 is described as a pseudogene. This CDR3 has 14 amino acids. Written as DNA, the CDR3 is TGTGCCAGCAGCAGAGCGGGGGGAGGGAATGAGCAGTTCTTC. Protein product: CASSRAGGGNEQFF.

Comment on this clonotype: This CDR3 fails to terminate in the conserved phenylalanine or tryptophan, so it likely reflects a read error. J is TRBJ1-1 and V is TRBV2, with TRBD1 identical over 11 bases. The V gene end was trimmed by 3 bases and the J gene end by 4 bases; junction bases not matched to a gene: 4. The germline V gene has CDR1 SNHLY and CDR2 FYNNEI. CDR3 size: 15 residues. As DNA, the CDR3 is TGTGCCAGCAGTGATTTGGGACAGGGGGGCACTGAAGCTTTCCTT. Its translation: CASSDLGQGGTEAFL.

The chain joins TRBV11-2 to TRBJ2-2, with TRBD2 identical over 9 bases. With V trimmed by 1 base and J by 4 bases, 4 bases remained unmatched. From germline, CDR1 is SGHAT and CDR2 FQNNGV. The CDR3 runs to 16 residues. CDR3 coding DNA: TGTGCCAGCAGCTTAGTGGGGACTAGCCCCACCGGGGAGCTGTTTTTT. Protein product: CASSLVGTSPTGELFF.

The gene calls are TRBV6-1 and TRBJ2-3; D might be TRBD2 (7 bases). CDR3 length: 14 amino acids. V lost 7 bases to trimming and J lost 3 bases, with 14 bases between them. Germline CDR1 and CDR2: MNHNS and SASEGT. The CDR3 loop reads CASTPGGPTDTQYF. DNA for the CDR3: TGTGCCAGCACTCCCGGGGGGCCTACAGATACGCAGTATTTT.

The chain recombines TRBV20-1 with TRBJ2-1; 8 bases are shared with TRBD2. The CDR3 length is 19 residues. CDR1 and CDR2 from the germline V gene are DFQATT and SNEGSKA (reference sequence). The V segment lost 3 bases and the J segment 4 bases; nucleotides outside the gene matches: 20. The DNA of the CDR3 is TGCAGTGCTAGCAACCTGGTGCAAGCGGGAGATCGGGATTACAATGAGCAGTTCTTC. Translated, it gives CSASNLVQAGDRDYNEQFF.

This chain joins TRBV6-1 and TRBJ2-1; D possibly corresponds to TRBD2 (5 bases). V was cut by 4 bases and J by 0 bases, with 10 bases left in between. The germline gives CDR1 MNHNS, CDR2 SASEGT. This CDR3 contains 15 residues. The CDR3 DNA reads TGTGCCAGCAGTGCGGGGTACTCCTCCTACAATGAGCAGTTCTTC. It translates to CASSAGYSSYNEQFF.